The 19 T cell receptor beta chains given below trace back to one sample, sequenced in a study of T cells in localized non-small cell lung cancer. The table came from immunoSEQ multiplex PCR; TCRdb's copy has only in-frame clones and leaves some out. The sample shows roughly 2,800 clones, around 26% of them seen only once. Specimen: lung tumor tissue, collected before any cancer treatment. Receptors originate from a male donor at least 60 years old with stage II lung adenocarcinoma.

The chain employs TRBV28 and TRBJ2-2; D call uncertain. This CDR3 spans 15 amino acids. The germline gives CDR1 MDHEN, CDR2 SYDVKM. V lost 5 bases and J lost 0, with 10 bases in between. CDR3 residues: CASSHVAPNTGELFF. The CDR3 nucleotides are TGTGCCAGCAGTCACGTCGCACCGAACACCGGGGAGCTGTTTTTT.

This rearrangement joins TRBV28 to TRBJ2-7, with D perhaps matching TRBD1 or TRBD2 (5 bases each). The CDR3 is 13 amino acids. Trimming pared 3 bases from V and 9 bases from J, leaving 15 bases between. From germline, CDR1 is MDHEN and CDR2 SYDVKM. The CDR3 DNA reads TGTGCCAGCAGTTTCCGGGACCCTGGGCGGCAGTACTTC. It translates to CASSFRDPGRQYF.

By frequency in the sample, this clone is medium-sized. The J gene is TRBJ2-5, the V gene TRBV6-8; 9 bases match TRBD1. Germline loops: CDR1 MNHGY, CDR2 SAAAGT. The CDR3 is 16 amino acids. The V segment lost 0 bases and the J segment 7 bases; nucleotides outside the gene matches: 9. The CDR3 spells CASSYSSHRGRGTQYF. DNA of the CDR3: TGTGCCAGCAGTTACTCGAGTCACAGGGGGCGGGGGACCCAGTACTTC.

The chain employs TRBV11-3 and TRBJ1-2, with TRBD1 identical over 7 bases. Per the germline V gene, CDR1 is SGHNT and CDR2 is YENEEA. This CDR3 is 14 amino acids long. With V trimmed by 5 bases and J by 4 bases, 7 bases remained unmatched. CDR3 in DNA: TGTGCCAGCAGCCTCGGGGACAGCTCCTATGGCTACACCTTC. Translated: CASSLGDSSYGYTF.

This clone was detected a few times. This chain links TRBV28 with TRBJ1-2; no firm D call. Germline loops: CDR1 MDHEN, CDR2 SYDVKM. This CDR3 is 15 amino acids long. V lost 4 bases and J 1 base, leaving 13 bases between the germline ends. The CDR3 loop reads CASSWLGRRNYGYTF. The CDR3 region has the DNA TGTGCCAGCAGTTGGTTAGGCCGCCGTAACTATGGCTACACCTTC.

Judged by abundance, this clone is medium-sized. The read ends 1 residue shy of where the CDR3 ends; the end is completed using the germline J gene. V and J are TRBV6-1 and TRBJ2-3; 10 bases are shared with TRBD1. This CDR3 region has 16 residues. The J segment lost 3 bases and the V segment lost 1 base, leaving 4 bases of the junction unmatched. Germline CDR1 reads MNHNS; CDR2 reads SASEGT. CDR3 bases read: TGTGCCAGCAGTGAAGAGGGGACAGGGGTGACAGATACGCAGTAT. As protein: CASSEEGTGVTDTQY. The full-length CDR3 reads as CASSEEGTGVTDTQYF.

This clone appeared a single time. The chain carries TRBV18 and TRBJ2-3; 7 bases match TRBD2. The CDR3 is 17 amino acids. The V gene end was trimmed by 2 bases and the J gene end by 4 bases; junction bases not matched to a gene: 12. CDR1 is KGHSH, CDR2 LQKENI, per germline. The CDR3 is CASSPKGGSGGSDTQYF. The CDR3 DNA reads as TGTGCCAGCTCACCAAAGGGAGGGAGTGGTGGGTCAGATACGCAGTATTTT. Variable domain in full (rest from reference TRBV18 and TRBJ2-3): NAGVMQNPRHLVRRRGQEARLRCSPMKGHSHVYWYRQLPEEGLKFMVYLQKENIIDESGMPKERFSAEFPKEGPSILRIQQVVRGDSAAYFCASSPKGGSGGSDTQYFGPGTRLTVL.

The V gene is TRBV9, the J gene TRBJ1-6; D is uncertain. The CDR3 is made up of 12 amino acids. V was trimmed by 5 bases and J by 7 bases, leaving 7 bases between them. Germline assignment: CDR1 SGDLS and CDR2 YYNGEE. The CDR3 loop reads CASSLDNSPLHF. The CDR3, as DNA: TGTGCCAGCAGTTTGGACAATTCACCCCTCCACTTT. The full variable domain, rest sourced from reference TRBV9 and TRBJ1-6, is DSGVTQTPKHLITATGQRVTLRCSPRSGDLSVYWYQQSLDQGLQFLIQYYNGEERAKGNILERFSAQQFPDLHSELNLSSLELGDSALYFCASSLDNSPLHFGNGTRLTVT.

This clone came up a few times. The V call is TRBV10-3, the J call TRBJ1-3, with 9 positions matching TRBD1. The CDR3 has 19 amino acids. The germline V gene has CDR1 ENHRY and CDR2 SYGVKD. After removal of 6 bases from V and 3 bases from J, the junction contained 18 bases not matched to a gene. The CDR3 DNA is TGTGCCATCAGCCTCCCCCGGGACAGGGTCTCCCCGGGTGGAAACACCATATATTTT. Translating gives CAISLPRDRVSPGGNTIYF.

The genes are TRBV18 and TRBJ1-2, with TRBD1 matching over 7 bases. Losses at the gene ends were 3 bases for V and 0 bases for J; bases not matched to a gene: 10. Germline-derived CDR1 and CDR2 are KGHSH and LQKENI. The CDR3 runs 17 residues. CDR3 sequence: CASSPMFDRATNYGYTF. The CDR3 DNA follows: TGTGCCAGCTCACCCATGTTTGACAGGGCTACTAACTATGGCTACACCTTC.

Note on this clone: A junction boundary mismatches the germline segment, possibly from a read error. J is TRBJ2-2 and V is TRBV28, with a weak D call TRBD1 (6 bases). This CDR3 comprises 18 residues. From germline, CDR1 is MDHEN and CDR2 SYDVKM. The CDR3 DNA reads TGTGCCAGCAGTCCACCACTTCGACAGGCCCCTCTCACCAGGGAGCTGTTTTTT. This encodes CASSPPLRQAPLTRELFF.

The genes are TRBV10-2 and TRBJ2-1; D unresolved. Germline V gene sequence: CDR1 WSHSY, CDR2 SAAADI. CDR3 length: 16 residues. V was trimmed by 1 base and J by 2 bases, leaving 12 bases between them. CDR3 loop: CASSECDDGAYNEQFF. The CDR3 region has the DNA TGCGCCAGCAGTGAGTGCGACGATGGAGCCTACAATGAGCAGTTCTTC.

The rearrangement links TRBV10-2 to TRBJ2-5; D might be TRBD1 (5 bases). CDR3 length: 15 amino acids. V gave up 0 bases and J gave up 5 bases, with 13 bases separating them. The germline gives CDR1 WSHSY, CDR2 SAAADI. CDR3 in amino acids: CASSESEGAVETQYF. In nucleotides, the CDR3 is TGCGCCAGCAGTGAGTCGGAAGGGGCGGTTGAGACCCAGTACTTC.

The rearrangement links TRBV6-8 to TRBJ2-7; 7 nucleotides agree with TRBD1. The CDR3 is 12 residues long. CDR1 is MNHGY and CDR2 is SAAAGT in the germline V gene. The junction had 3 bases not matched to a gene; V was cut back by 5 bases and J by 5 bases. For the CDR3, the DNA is TGTGCCAGCAGTGGTCAGGGGGACGAGCAGTACTTC. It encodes CASSGQGDEQYF.

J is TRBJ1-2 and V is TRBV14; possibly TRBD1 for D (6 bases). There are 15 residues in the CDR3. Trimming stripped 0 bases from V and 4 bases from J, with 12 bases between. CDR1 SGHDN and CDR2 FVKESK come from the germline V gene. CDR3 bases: TGTGCCAGCAGCCAAGACTTTGCCAGGGGCTATGGCTACACCTTC. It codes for CASSQDFARGYGYTF.

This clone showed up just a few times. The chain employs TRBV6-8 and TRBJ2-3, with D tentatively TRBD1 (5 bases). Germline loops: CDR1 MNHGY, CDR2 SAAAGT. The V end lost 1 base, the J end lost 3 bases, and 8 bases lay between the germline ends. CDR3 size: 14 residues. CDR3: CASSYLGVTDTQYF. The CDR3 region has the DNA TGTGCCAGCAGTTACTTAGGGGTGACAGATACGCAGTATTTT.

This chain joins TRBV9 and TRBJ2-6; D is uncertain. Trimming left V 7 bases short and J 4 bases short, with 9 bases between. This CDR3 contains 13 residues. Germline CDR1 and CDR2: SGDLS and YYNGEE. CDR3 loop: CASQRTGANVLTF. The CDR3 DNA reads TGTGCCAGCCAGCGAACGGGGGCCAACGTCCTGACTTTC.

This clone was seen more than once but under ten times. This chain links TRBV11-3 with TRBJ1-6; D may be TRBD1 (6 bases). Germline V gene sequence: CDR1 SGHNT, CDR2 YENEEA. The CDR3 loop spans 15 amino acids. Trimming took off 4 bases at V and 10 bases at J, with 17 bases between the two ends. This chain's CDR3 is CASSSTGLRWSPLHF. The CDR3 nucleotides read TGTGCCAGCAGCTCCACAGGGCTACGGTGGTCACCCCTCCACTTT.

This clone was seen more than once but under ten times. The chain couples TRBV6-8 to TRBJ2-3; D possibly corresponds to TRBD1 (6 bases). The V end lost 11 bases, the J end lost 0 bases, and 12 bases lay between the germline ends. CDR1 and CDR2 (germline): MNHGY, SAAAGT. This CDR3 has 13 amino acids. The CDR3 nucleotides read TGTGCCTTAGGGACATCTAGCACAGATACGCAGTATTTT. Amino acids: CALGTSSTDTQYF.